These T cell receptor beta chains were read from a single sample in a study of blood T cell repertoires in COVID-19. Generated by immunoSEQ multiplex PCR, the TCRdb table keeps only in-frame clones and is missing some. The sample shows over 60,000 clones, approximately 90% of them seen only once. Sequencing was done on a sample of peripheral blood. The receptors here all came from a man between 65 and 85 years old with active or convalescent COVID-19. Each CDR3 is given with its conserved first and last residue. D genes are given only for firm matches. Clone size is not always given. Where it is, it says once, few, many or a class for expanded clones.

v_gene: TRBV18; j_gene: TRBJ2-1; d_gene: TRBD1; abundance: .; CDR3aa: CASSKDRGWNEQFF; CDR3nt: TGTGCCAGCTCAAAGGACAGGGGATGGAATGAGCAGTTCTTC
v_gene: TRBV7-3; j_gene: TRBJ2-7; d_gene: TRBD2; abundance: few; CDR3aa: CASSLRAGGTYEQYF; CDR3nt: TGTGCCAGCAGCTTAAGGGCGGGAGGGACCTACGAGCAGTACTTC
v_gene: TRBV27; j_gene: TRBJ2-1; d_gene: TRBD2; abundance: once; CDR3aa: CASTPIGLAGSYNEQFF; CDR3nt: TGTGCCAGCACCCCGATTGGGCTAGCGGGCTCCTACAATGAGCAGTTCTTC
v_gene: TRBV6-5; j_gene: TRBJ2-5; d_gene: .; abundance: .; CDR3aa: CASSYSGSALGETQYF; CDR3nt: TGTGCCAGCAGTTACTCCGGGTCAGCCCTGGGAGAGACCCAGTACTTC
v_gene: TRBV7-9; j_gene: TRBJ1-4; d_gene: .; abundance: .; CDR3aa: CASSPLQGPNEKLFF; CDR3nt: TGTGCCAGCAGCCCGTTACAGGGACCTAATGAAAAACTGTTTTTT
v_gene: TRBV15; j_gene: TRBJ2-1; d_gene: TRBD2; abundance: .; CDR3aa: CATSSEDLAESSYNEQFF; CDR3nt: TGTGCCACCAGCAGCGAGGACCTAGCGGAGAGCTCCTACAATGAGCAGTTCTTC
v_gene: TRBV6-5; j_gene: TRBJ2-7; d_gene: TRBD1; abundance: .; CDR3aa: CASKGQTYEQYF; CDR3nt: TGTGCCAGCAAGGGACAGACCTACGAGCAGTACTTC
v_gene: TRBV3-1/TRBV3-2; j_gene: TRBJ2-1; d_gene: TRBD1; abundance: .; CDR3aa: CASSLRTGVDEQFF; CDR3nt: TGTGCCAGCAGCCTTCGGACAGGGGTGGATGAGCAGTTCTTC
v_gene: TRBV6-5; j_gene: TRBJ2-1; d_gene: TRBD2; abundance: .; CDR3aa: CATQTSFGQFF; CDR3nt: TGTGCCACCCAGACTAGCTTTGGGCAGTTCTTC
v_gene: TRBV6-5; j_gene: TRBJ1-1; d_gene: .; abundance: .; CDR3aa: CAGLPVGANTEAFF; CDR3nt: TGTGCCGGGCTACCGGTTGGGGCTAACACTGAAGCTTTCTTT
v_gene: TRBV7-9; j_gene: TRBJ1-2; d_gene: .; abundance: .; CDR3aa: CASSPGRTYGYTF; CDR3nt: TGTGCCAGCAGCCCCGGGAGGACCTATGGCTACACCTTC
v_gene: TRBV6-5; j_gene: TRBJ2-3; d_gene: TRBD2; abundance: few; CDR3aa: CASSYRTSGTDTQYF; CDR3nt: TGTGCCAGCAGTTATAGAACTAGCGGCACAGATACGCAGTATTTT
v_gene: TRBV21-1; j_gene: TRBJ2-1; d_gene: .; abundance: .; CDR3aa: CASSKKAGWGNEQFF; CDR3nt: TGTGCCAGCAGCAAAAAGGCAGGGTGGGGCAATGAGCAGTTCTTC
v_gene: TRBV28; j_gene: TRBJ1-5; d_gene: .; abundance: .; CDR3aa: CASSWGGPQHF; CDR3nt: TGTGCCAGCAGCTGGGGGGGGCCCCAGCATTTT
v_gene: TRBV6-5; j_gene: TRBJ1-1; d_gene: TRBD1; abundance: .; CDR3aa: CASSYPRTGRFTEAFF; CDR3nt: TGTGCCAGCAGTTACCCTAGGACAGGGCGGTTCACTGAAGCTTTCTTT
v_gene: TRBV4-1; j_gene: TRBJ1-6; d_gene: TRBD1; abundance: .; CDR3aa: CASSYRNTGDISYNSPLHF; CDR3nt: TGCGCCAGCAGCTACAGAAATACAGGGGATATCTCCTATAATTCACCCCTCCACTTT
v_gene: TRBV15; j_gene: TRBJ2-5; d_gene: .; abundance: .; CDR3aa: CATSRQGRETQYF; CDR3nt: TGTGCCACCAGCAGACAGGGGCGAGAGACCCAGTACTTC
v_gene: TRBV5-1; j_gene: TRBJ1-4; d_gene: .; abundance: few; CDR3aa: CASSFNRMIGNEKLFF; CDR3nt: TGCGCCAGCAGCTTCAACAGGATGATAGGGAATGAAAAACTGTTTTTT
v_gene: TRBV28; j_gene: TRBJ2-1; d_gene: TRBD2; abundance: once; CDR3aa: CASTLGGRIYNEQFF; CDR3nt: TGTGCCAGCACCCTGGGCGGGAGGATCTACAATGAGCAGTTCTTC
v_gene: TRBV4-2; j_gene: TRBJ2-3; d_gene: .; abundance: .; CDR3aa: CASSQTRTLTDTQYF; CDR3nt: TGTGCCAGCAGCCAAACTAGGACCCTCACAGATACGCAGTATTTT
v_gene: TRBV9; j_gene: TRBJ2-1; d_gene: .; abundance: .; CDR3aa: CASSLNTGYEQFF; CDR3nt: TGTGCCAGCAGCTTGAATACGGGATATGAGCAGTTCTTC
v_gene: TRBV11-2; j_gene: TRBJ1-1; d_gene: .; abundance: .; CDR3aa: CASSLANTEAFF; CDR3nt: TGTGCCAGCAGCTTGGCGAACACTGAAGCTTTCTTT
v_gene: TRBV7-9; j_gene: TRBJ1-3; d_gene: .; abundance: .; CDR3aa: CASSPSVTGNTIYF; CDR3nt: TGTGCCAGCAGCCCCTCCGTAACTGGAAACACCATATATTTT